This T cell receptor beta chain was sequenced during a study of CD8 T cells in Susac syndrome. Study conclusions and caveats: As the study acknowledged, the number of individuals who were part of its TCR sequencing and HLA analysis was relatively small.

The TEMRA cells underwent FACS enrichment, while the CD8+ and CD4+ T cells underwent negative isolation. About 0.5 to 1 ug RNA was reverse transcribed with random hexamers. Amplification of the TCR beta CDR3 was carried out by immunoSEQ multiplex PCR, which spanned a total of 54 Vbeta and 13 Jbeta segments. Each CDR3 protein gets one entry after TCRdb re-called the immunoSEQ multiplex PCR reads with MiXCR. The sample shows 140,000 or so distinct CDR3 sequences, roughly 94% of them seen only once. Germline CDR1 SGHRS, CDR2 YFSETQ. The trim removed 4 bases at V and 6 bases at J, leaving 7 bases unmatched. There are 14 residues in the CDR3. To note about this clonotype: Its antigen is as yet unknown.

This receptor was obtained from a human donor in good health. The sample taken for sequencing was CD4+ T cells from PBMCs. V gene TRBV5-1 combines with J gene TRBJ2-1; 7 positions agree with TRBD1. In DNA form, the CDR3 reads TGCGCCAGCAGCCCATCTACAGGGGCCAATGAGCAGTTCTTC. It specifies CASSPSTGANEQFF.